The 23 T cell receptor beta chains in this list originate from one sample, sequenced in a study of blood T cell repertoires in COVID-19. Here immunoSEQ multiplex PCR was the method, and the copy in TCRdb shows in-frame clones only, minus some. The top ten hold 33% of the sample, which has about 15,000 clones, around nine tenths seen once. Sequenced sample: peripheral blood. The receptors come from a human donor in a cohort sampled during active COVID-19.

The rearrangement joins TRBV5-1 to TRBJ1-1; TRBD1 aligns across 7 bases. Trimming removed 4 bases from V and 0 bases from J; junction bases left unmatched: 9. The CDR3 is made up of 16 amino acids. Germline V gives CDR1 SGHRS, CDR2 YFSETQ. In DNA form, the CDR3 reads TGCGCCAGCAGCCCGACGGGACAGACCATGAACACTGAAGCTTTCTTT. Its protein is CASSPTGQTMNTEAFF. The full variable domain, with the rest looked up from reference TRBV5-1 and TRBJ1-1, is KAGVTQTPRYLIKTRGQQVTLSCSPISGHRSVSWYQQTPGQGLQFLFEYFSETQRNKGNFPGRFSGRQFSNSRSEMNVSTLELGDSALYLCASSPTGQTMNTEAFFGQGTRLTVV.

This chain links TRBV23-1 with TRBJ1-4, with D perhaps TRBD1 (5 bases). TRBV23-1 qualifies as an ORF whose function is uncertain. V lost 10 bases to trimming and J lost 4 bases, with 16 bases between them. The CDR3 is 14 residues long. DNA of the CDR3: TGCGCCACCGACGGGGAGGGACTTAATGAAAAACTGTTTTTT. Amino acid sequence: CATDGEGLNEKLFF.

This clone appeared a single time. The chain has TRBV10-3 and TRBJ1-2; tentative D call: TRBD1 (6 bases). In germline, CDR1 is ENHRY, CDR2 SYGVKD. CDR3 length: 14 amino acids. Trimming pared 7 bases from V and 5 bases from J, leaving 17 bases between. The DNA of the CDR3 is TGTGCCATCACGGGACCCGGGACACCTTATGGCTACACCTTC. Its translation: CAITGPGTPYGYTF.

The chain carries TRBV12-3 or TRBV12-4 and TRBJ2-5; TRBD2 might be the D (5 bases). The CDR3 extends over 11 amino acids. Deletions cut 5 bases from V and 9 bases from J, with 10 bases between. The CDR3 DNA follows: TGTGCCAGCAGTCGGGAAGGGTCCCAGTACTTC. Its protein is CASSREGSQYF.

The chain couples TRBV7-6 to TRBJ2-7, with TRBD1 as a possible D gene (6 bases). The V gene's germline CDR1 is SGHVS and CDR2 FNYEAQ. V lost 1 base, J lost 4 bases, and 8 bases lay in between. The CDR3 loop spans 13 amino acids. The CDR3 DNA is TGTGCCAGCAGCTTAGAGGGGGTTTACGAGCAGTACTTC. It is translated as CASSLEGVYEQYF.

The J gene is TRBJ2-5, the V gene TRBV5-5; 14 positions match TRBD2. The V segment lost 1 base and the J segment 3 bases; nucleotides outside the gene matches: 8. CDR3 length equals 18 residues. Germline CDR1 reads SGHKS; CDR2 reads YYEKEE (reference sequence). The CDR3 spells CASSLSGLAGAGEETQYF. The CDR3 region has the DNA TGTGCCAGCAGCTTGTCGGGACTAGCGGGAGCTGGGGAAGAGACCCAGTACTTC.

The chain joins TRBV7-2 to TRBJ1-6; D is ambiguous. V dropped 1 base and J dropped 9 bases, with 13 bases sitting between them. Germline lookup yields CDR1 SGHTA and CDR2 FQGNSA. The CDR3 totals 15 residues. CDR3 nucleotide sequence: TGTGCCAGCAGCTTAGAGGAGAGGCGCGGTTCACCCCTCCACTTT. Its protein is CASSLEERRGSPLHF.

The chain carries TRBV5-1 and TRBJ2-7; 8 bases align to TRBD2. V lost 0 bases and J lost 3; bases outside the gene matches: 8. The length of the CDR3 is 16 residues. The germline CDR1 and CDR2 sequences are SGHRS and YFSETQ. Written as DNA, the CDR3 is TGCGCCAGCAGCTTGGAGGCCGCGGGAGGCGGCTACGAGCAGTACTTC. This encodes CASSLEAAGGGYEQYF.

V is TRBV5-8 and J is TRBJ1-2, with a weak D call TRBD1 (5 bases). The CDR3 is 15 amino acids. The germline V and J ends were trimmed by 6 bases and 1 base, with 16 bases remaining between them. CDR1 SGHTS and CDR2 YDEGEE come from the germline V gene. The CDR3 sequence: CASKARGVNNYGYTF. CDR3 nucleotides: TGTGCCAGCAAAGCACGGGGGGTTAATAACTATGGCTACACCTTC.

The CDR3 DNA reads TGTGCCAGCAGCTTACGACCGGGACTAGCGGGAGGTGAGCAGTACTTC. Its translation: CASSLRPGLAGGEQYF. The rearrangement uses TRBV7-2 and TRBJ2-7; 15 nucleotides align to TRBD2. V lost 2 bases to trimming and J lost 7 bases; unmatched junction nucleotides: 6. The CDR3 is 16 residues long. The V gene's germline CDR1 is SGHTA and CDR2 FQGNSA.

The CDR3 DNA reads as TGCGCCAGCATTGGCGGGGGCACAGGGGAGCAGTTCTTC. Protein sequence: CASIGGGTGEQFF. The gene calls are TRBV4-1 and TRBJ2-1; D may be TRBD2 (7 bases). The germline V gene has CDR1 MGHRA and CDR2 YSYEKL. The CDR3 has 13 amino acids. The V end was cut by 7 bases, the J end by 10 bases, with 17 bases between.

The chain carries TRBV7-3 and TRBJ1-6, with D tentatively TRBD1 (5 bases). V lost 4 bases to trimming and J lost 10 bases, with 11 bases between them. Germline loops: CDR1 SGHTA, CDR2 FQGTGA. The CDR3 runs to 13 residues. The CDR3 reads CASSWGVRSPLHF. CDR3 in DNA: TGTGCCAGCAGCTGGGGGGTTCGCTCACCCCTCCACTTT.

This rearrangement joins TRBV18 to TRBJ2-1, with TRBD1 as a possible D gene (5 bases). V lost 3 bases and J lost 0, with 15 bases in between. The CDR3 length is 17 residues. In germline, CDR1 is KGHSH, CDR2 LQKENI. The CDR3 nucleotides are TGTGCCAGCTCACCCTACTCACGACAGAGCTCCTACAATGAGCAGTTCTTC. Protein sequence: CASSPYSRQSSYNEQFF.

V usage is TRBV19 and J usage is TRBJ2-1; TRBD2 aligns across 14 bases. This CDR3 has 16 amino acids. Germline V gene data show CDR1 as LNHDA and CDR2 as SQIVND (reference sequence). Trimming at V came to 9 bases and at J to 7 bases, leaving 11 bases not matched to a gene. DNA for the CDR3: TGTGCCAGCCATAGACTAGCGGGAGGGAGATTGAATGAGCAGTTCTTC. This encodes CASHRLAGGRLNEQFF.

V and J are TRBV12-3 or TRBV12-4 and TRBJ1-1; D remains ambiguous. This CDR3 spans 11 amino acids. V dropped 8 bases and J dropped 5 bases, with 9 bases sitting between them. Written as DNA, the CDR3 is TGTGCCAGCCGCACTCTAACTGAAGCTTTCTTT. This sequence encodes CASRTLTEAFF.

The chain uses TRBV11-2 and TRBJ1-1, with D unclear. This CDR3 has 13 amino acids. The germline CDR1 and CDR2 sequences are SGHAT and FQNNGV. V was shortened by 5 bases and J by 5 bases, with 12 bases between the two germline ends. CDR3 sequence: CASSPDHGTEAFF. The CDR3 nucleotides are TGTGCCAGCAGCCCCGATCACGGGACTGAAGCTTTCTTT. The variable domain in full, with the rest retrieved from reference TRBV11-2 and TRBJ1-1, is EAGVAQSPRYKIIEKRQSVAFWCNPISGHATLYWYQQILGQGPKLLIQFQNNGVVDDSQLPKDRFSAERLKGVDSTLKIQPAKLEDSAVYLCASSPDHGTEAFFGQGTRLTVV.

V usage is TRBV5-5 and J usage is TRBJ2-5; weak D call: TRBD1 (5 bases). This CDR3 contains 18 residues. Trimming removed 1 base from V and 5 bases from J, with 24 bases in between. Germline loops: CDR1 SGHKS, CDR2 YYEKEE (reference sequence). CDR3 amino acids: CASSLRLAPLRAGETQYF. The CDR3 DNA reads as TGTGCCAGCAGCTTGCGCCTTGCGCCCCTCAGGGCAGGGGAGACCCAGTACTTC.

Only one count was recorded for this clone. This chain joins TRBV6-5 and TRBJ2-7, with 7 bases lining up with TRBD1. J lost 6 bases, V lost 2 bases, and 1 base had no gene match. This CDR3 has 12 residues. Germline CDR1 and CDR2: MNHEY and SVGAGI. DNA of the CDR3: TGTGCCAGCAGTTACGGGACAGCCGAGCAGTACTTC. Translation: CASSYGTAEQYF.

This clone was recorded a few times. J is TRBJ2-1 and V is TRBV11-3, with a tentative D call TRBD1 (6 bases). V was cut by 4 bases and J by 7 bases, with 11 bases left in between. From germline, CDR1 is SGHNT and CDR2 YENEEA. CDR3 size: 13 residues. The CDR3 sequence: CASSSTQGNEQFF. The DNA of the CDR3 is TGTGCCAGCAGCTCAACTCAGGGGAATGAGCAGTTCTTC.

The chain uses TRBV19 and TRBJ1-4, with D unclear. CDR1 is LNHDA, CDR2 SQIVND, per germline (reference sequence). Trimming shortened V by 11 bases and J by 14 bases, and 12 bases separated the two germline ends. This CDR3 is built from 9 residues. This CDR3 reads CAPLRGLFF. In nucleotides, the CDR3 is TGTGCCCCCCTTCGAGGGCTGTTTTTT.

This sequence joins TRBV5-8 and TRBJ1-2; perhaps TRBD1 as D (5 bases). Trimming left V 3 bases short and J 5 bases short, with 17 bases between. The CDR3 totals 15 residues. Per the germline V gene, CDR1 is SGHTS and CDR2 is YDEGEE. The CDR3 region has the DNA TGTGCCAGCAGCTCGCGCGACGGGGGACGATATGGCTACACCTTC. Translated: CASSSRDGGRYGYTF.

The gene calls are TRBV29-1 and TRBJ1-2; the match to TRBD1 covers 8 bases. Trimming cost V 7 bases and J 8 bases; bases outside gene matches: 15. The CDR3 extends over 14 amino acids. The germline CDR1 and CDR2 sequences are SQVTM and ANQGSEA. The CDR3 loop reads CSDLPADRAEGYTF. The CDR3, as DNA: TGCAGCGACCTCCCCGCGGACAGGGCCGAGGGCTACACCTTC.

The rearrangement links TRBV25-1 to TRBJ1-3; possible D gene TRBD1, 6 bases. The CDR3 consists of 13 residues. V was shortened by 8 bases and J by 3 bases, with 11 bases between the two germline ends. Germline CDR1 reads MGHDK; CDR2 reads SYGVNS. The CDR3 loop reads CASRRGGGNTIYF. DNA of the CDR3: TGTGCCAGCCGGAGGGGGGGTGGAAACACCATATATTTT.